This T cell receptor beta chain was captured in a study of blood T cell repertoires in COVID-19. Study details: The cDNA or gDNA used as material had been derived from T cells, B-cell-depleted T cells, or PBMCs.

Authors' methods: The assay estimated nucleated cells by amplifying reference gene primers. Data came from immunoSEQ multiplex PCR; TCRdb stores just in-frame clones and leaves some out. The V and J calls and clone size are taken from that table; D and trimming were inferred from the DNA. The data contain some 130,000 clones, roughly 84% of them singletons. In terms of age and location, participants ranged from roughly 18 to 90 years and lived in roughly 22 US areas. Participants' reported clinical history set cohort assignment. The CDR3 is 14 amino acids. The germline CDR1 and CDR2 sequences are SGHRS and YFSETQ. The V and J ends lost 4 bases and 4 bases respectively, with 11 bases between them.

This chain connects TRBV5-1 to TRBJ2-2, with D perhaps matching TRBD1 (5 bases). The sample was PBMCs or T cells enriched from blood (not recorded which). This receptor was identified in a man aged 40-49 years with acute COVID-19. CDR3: CASSVQEITGELFF. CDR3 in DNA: TGCGCCAGCAGCGTACAGGAGATCACCGGGGAGCTGTTTTTT.